Listed here are 3 T cell receptor beta chains from one sample, sequenced in a study of cytomegalovirus exposure and HLA in healthy donors. It was with 60 Vbeta and 13 Jbeta primers that the PCR ran. Clones were read by immunoSEQ multiplex PCR, and TCRdb kept only the in-frame ones, dropping some. The sample shows 250,000 to 350,000 clones, around 86% of them seen only once. The sequenced material came from PBMCs. These receptors came from a middle-aged man in good health and CMV-seropositive.

This clone has only one observation. The rearrangement joins TRBV19 to TRBJ2-2, with TRBD2 matching over 7 bases. V lost 2 bases to trimming and J lost 1 base; unmatched junction nucleotides: 7. This CDR3 region has 17 residues. CDR1 is LNHDA, CDR2 SQIVND, per germline (reference sequence). The CDR3 nucleotides read TGTGCCAGTAGTATACGGCTAGCGGTAAGGAACACCGGGGAGCTGTTTTTT. It codes for CASSIRLAVRNTGELFF. The full variable domain, completed using reference TRBV19 and TRBJ2-2, is DGGITQSPKYLFRKEGQNVTLSCEQNLNHDAMYWYRQDPGQGLRLIYYSQIVNDFQKGDIAEGYSVSREKKESFPLTVTSAQKNPTAFYLCASSIRLAVRNTGELFFGEGSRLTVL.

This chain links TRBV7-2 with TRBJ2-3; 8 nucleotides match TRBD2. The CDR3 is made up of 17 amino acids. Germline V lookup: CDR1 SGHTA, CDR2 FQGNSA. V trimming: 6 bases; J trimming: 6 bases; junction bases outside the gene matches: 17. CDR3 nucleotides: TGTGCCAGCAGAAAAGGGGGTAGCGGGATCCTCGGGGATACGCAGTATTTT. This encodes CASRKGGSGILGDTQYF.

V is TRBV5-1 and J is TRBJ2-7; D possibly corresponds to TRBD1 (6 bases). The CDR3 contains 14 residues. Trimming pared 0 bases from V and 3 bases from J, leaving 10 bases between. Per germline, CDR1 SGHRS and CDR2 YFSETQ. The CDR3: CASSLVQGYYEQYF. The CDR3 DNA is TGCGCCAGCAGCTTGGTACAGGGATACTACGAGCAGTACTTC. The full variable domain, in which reference TRBV5-1 and TRBJ2-7 provide the parts outside the CDR3, is KAGVTQTPRYLIKTRGQQVTLSCSPISGHRSVSWYQQTPGQGLQFLFEYFSETQRNKGNFPGRFSGRQFSNSRSEMNVSTLELGDSALYLCASSLVQGYYEQYFGPGTRLTVT.